The TCR beta chain described here comes from a study of cytotoxic CD8 clonotypes in ibrutinib-treated CLL. Study-wide background: Samples averaged approximately 260,000 productive templates and tens of thousands of productive rearrangements. Findings of the study overall: Against age-matched healthy donors, baseline clonality ran higher and tracked circulating CD8+ T-cell counts.

This clone was picked up many times. Its antigen is unidentified. Produced via immunoSEQ multiplex PCR; TCRdb's table is partial and in-frame only. The sample lists under 150,000 clones, about 85% seen once, with roughly 3.3% in the top ten. Between the trimmed V and J ends, which lost 0 bases and 11 bases, there was a span of 13 bases. The CDR3 runs to 13 residues. Germline lookup yields CDR1 MNHEY and CDR2 SMNVEV (reference sequence). The receptor comes from a human donor with chronic lymphocytic leukemia. The chain recombines TRBV27 with TRBJ1-1; D possibly corresponds to TRBD1 (5 bases). Sequenced here: PBMCs, sampled after 24 months of ibrutinib treatment. The CDR3, as DNA: TGTGCCAGCAGTTTATCGTATCAGGGCCGGGCTTTCTTT. Translating gives CASSLSYQGRAFF.